Shown below are 6 T cell receptor beta chains from a single sample sequenced in a study of STAT3 mutations in large granular lymphocyte leukemia. Study-wide findings and caveats: Every T-LGLL patient had at least one immunodominant TCRbeta clonotype.

These receptors have no identified antigens. Using immunoSEQ multiplex PCR, the repertoire was profiled, and TCRdb retains in-frame clones only, with some absent. In the table there are tens of thousands of clones, over 90% of which are singletons. The sample consisted of peripheral blood mononuclear cells. The receptors were gathered from a man aged 40-49 years with T-cell large granular lymphocyte leukemia. Some clones in this sample may be carry-over from other donors' samples.

V usage is TRBV12-5 and J usage is TRBJ2-3; 8 positions agree with TRBD2. The trim removed 1 base at V and 2 bases at J, leaving 2 bases unmatched. From germline, CDR1 is LGHNT and CDR2 FRNRAP. The CDR3 is made up of 15 amino acids. CDR3 loop: CASGLGTSPTDTQYF. CDR3 nucleotides: TGTGCTAGTGGTTTGGGGACTAGCCCCACAGATACGCAGTATTTT.

The J gene is TRBJ2-7, the V gene TRBV10-3, with D possibly matching TRBD1 (6 bases). Germline V gives CDR1 ENHRY, CDR2 SYGVKD. V lost 4 bases, J lost 8 bases, and 15 bases lay in between. The CDR3 consists of 13 residues. The CDR3 nucleotides read TGTGCCATCAGTGTCAGGGGAAGGGCAAAGCAGTACTTC. The encoded protein is CAISVRGRAKQYF.

This clone has only one observation. The V call is TRBV7-2, the J call TRBJ2-5; D is uncertain. V was trimmed by 3 bases and J by 7 bases, leaving 15 bases between them. CDR3 length: 14 amino acids. CDR1 is SGHTA, CDR2 FQGNSA, per germline. CDR3 region: CASSFETRWGTQYF. DNA for the CDR3: TGTGCCAGCAGCTTCGAAACAAGGTGGGGGACCCAGTACTTC.

J is TRBJ1-1 and V is TRBV6-6; 10 positions agree with TRBD1. V dropped 6 bases and J dropped 5; count of bases not matched to a gene: 9. Germline V gene data show CDR1 as MNHNY and CDR2 as SVGAGI (reference sequence). There are 15 residues in the CDR3. The CDR3 DNA reads as TGTGCCAGCAGCCGGACAGGGGGTCTGGTTACTGAAGCTTTCTTT. Its translation is CASSRTGGLVTEAFF.

This chain joins TRBV6-6 and TRBJ2-7; D is perhaps TRBD2 (6 bases). V was trimmed by 2 bases and J by 5 bases, leaving 7 bases between them. There are 12 residues in the CDR3. In germline, CDR1 is MNHNY, CDR2 SVGAGI (reference sequence). The CDR3 sequence is CASSYGRNEQYF. The CDR3 nucleotides read TGTGCCAGCAGTTACGGGAGGAACGAGCAGTACTTC.

The sample holds one count of this clone. The rearrangement uses TRBV5-1 and TRBJ1-1; D is ambiguous. Germline CDR1 reads SGHRS; CDR2 reads YFSETQ. CDR3 length equals 15 residues. Trimming took off 4 bases at V and 0 bases at J, with 13 bases between the two ends. The CDR3 sequence is CASSPRVYMNTEAFF. In nucleotides, the CDR3 is TGCGCCAGCAGCCCCCGTGTATACATGAACACTGAAGCTTTCTTT.